This T cell receptor beta chain was sequenced during a study of response to subunit inactivated influenza vaccine. Turning to this clonotype: Its antigen remains unknown.

There are 14 residues in the CDR3. Germline V gene data show CDR1 as SGHKS and CDR2 as YYEKEE (reference sequence). After removal of 2 bases from V and 1 base from J, the junction contained 2 bases not matched to a gene. Whole-study findings and limits: Only a handful of new T cells, the authors suggested, are recruited with each seasonal influenza vaccination.

TCRdb processed the RT-PCR reads anew with MiXCR; each CDR3 protein has one entry. The sample has 700,000 to 800,000 distinct CDR3 sequences, less than 20% seen once. This sequence joins TRBV5-5 and TRBJ1-1; 7 nucleotides match TRBD1. The sample consisted of PBMCs from blood, taken roughly 5 days after vaccination. This sequence was found in a man aged 50 or older who received an inactivated influenza vaccine. The CDR3 region has the DNA TGTGCCAGCAGCTTTCCAGGGGGGAACACTGAAGCTTTCTTT. Translation: CASSFPGGNTEAFF.